These 30 T cell receptor beta chains came from one sample sequenced in a study. One entry per CDR3 protein results from TCRdb running MiXCR on the RT-PCR reads. The sample has about 680,000 distinct CDR3 sequences; 13% to 15% are singletons. Material for sequencing was memory CD4+ T cells from blood. These receptors were collected from a female donor in good health, serving as a healthy control.

Details on this clonotype: Because the CDR3's place on the DNA is in doubt, the DNA is left out and the CDR3 is given as listed by TCRdb. The chain has TRBV18 and TRBJ2-2; no check of the table's D call, TRBD1, against the DNA was made. The CDR3 sequence runs 23 residues, both termini included. Germline V gives CDR1 KGHSH, CDR2 LQKENI. The CDR3 is CASSPTGSSYEQYFGPNTGELFF.

This clonotype turned up a few times. The chain carries TRBV6-4 and TRBJ2-1; D is uncertain. Germline V gene data show CDR1 as MRHNA and CDR2 as SNTAGT. The V gene lost 6 bases and the J gene lost 9 bases, with 15 bases spanning the gap. The CDR3 runs 13 residues. The CDR3 region is CASREYEFGEQFF. DNA of the CDR3: TGTGCCAGCAGGGAATATGAGTTCGGTGAGCAGTTCTTC.

This clonotype was observed many times. This chain connects TRBV10-3 to TRBJ1-1, with D possibly TRBD1 on 6 matching bases. The CDR3 runs 18 residues. Germline assignment: CDR1 ENHRY and CDR2 SYGVKD. Deletions cut 5 bases from V and 0 bases from J, with 22 bases between. CDR3 coding DNA: TGTGCCATCAGTCGAGGGGGGTGGGCAGCGGACATGAACACTGAAGCTTTCTTT. It translates to CAISRGGWAADMNTEAFF.

The table lists this clonotype with a few counts. This chain connects TRBV7-2 to TRBJ2-1, with 15 bases fitting TRBD2. V gave up 2 bases and J gave up 10 bases; unmatched junction bases: 9. This CDR3 has 17 amino acids. Germline V gene lookup returns CDR1 SGHTA and CDR2 FQGNSA. CDR3 sequence reads: CASSLQPGLAGGGEQFF. DNA of the CDR3: TGTGCCAGCAGCTTACAACCGGGACTAGCGGGAGGCGGGGAGCAGTTCTTC.

The chain combines TRBV6-1 with TRBJ1-6, with 8 bases identical to TRBD1. With 7 bases clipped from V and 7 bases from J, the junction kept 6 bases outside the gene matches. This CDR3 is 14 amino acids long. CDR1 is MNHNS and CDR2 is SASEGT in the germline V gene. The CDR3 loop reads CASTPTGDNSPLHF. CDR3 coding DNA: TGTGCCAGCACCCCGACAGGGGACAATTCACCCCTCCACTTT.

Remarks on this clonotype: Mismatch with germline at one junction end may stem from a read error. The CDR3 bases are TGTGTCAGCAGCCAAGCCCACAGATCATACGAGCAGTACTTC. Protein: CVSSQAHRSYEQYF. The chain employs TRBV3-1 and TRBJ2-7; no definite D call. There are 14 residues in the CDR3. Per germline, CDR1 LGHDT and CDR2 YNNKEL (reference sequence).

A few counts support this clonotype. The chain combines TRBV5-5 with TRBJ2-5, with 8 bases that match TRBD2. The J segment lost 4 bases and the V segment lost 4 bases, leaving 9 bases of the junction unmatched. CDR3 size: 15 residues. From germline, CDR1 is SGHKS and CDR2 YYEKEE (reference sequence). In DNA form, the CDR3 reads TGTGCCAGCAGCGTTCAAGCGGGAGCCGGAGAGACCCAGTACTTC. Translated: CASSVQAGAGETQYF.

This clonotype was seen repeatedly, ten times or more. The CDR3 reads CASSSWTSGQETQYF. DNA of the CDR3: TGTGCCAGCAGCTCATGGACTAGCGGACAAGAGACCCAGTACTTC. The chain recombines TRBV7-8 with TRBJ2-5; TRBD2 agrees at 10 bases. Germline V lookup: CDR1 SGHVS, CDR2 FQNEAQ. The CDR3 loop spans 15 amino acids. The trim removed 4 bases at V and 2 bases at J, leaving 4 bases unmatched.

This chain uses TRBV14 with TRBJ2-2; the D gene is possibly TRBD1 (6 bases). This CDR3 is 14 amino acids long. Germline V gene data show CDR1 as SGHDN and CDR2 as FVKESK. V gave up 4 bases and J gave up 4 bases, with 10 bases separating them. CDR3 sequence: CASSPNRVTGELFF. CDR3 DNA sequence: TGTGCCAGCAGCCCCAACAGGGTCACCGGGGAGCTGTTTTTT.

The V gene is TRBV7-9, the J gene TRBJ2-5, with D perhaps matching TRBD2 (6 bases). Germline CDR1 and CDR2: SEHNR and FQNEAQ (reference sequence). V lost 5 bases, J lost 2 bases, and 9 bases lay in between. CDR3 size: 13 residues. CDR3 nucleotide sequence: TGTGCCAGCAGCCACGGAGGGCAAGAGACCCAGTACTTC. It specifies CASSHGGQETQYF. Complete variable domain (other parts from reference TRBV7-9 and TRBJ2-5): DTGVSQNPRHKITKRGQNVTFRCDPISEHNRLYWYRQTLGQGPEFLTYFQNEAQLEKSRLLSDRFSAERPKGSFSTLEIQRTEQGDSAMYLCASSHGGQETQYFGPGTRLLVL.

This CDR3 reads CASSGGGLVNEQFF. The CDR3 nucleotides are TGTGCCAGCAGCGGGGGGGGACTAGTCAATGAGCAGTTCTTC. The chain uses TRBV9 and TRBJ2-1, with 8 bases matching TRBD2. The CDR3 length is 14 residues. Germline-derived CDR1 and CDR2 are SGDLS and YYNGEE. With V trimmed by 3 bases and J by 6 bases, 5 bases remained unmatched.

This clonotype showed up just a few times. This chain links TRBV12-3 or TRBV12-4 with TRBJ1-5; 9 nucleotides align to TRBD1. J was trimmed by 2 bases and V by 6 bases; bases with no gene match: 5. The CDR3 is 15 residues long. This CDR3 is CASSRTGAGNQPQHF. The CDR3 DNA sequence: TGTGCCAGCAGCCGGACAGGGGCCGGCAATCAGCCCCAGCATTTT.

The V gene is TRBV28, the J gene TRBJ1-4, with D perhaps TRBD1 (5 bases). The CDR3 is 16 amino acids. Deletions cut 4 bases from V and 4 bases from J, with 16 bases between. Germline loops: CDR1 MDHEN, CDR2 SYDVKM. CDR3 DNA: TGTGCCAGCAGTTCCCCCGGGACGGATTTTAATGAAAAACTGTTTTTT. This translates into CASSSPGTDFNEKLFF.

V and J are TRBV7-2 and TRBJ2-7; 9 nucleotides line up with TRBD2. This CDR3 region has 18 residues. V trimming: 0 bases; J trimming: 5 bases; junction bases outside the gene matches: 14. Germline values: CDR1 SGHTA, CDR2 FQGNSA. The CDR3 DNA reads TGTGCCAGCAGCTTAGCGCCTCGGTCCGGCGGGAGGGCCGACGAGCAGTACTTC. As protein: CASSLAPRSGGRADEQYF. Full variable domain (outside the CDR3, taken from reference TRBV7-2 and TRBJ2-7): GAGVSQSPSNKVTEKGKDVELRCDPISGHTALYWYRQSLGQGLEFLIYFQGNSAPDKSGLPSDRFSAERTGGSVSTLTIQRTQQEDSAVYLCASSLAPRSGGRADEQYFGPGTRLTVT.

The chain joins TRBV5-6 to TRBJ2-5; D unresolved. Trimming pared 1 base from V and 0 bases from J, leaving 10 bases between. The CDR3 consists of 15 residues. Looked up from germline, CDR1 is SGHDT and CDR2 is YYEEEE. CDR3 in amino acids: CASSLLVGDQETQYF. CDR3 nucleotide sequence: TGTGCCAGCAGCTTGTTGGTGGGCGACCAAGAGACCCAGTACTTC. The full variable domain, completed using reference TRBV5-6 and TRBJ2-5, is DAGVTQSPTHLIKTRGQQVTLRCSPKSGHDTVSWYQQALGQGPQFIFQYYEEEERQRGNFPDRFSGHQFPNYSSELNVNALLLGDSALYLCASSLLVGDQETQYFGPGTRLLVL.

This clonotype was found many times. An end of the junction differs from the germline gene, which may be a read error. The genes are TRBV7-7 and TRBJ2-1; 7 bases fit TRBD1. The CDR3 runs to 14 residues. CDR1 SSHAT and CDR2 FNYEAQ come from the germline V gene (reference sequence). CDR3 loop: CASSSTGLSNEQFF. As DNA, the CDR3 is TGTGCTAGCAGCTCGACAGGGTTGAGCAATGAGCAGTTCTTC.

This clonotype showed up just once. A much larger clone is a single base away; this may be a read error. The chain combines TRBV12-3 or TRBV12-4 with TRBJ2-5; D might be TRBD2 (6 bases). V was shortened by 7 bases and J by 7 bases, with 13 bases between the two germline ends. CDR3 length equals 12 residues. This CDR3 is CASKESEGTQYF. CDR3 DNA: TGTGCCAGCAAGGAGTCGGAGGGGACCCAGTACTTC.

V and J are TRBV11-1 and TRBJ2-1; D remains ambiguous. Trimming took 6 bases from V and 4 from J, leaving 16 bases between them. Germline CDR1 and CDR2: SGHAT and FQDESV (reference sequence). The CDR3 consists of 15 residues. For the CDR3, the DNA is TGTGCCAGCAGTTCAGACTTTGGCAGTTACAATGAGCAGTTCTTC. This codes for CASSSDFGSYNEQFF.

The chain links TRBV6-5 to TRBJ1-4; D is perhaps TRBD1 (5 bases). Germline V gives CDR1 MNHEY, CDR2 SVGAGI. V gave up 2 bases and J gave up 7 bases, with 11 bases separating them. The CDR3 runs 14 residues. The CDR3 region is CASSYLSGREKLFF. CDR3 sequence (DNA): TGTGCCAGCAGTTACCTTTCAGGGCGTGAAAAACTGTTTTTT.

This clonotype was observed many times. The V call is TRBV20-1, the J call TRBJ2-5, with D hard to call. V was pared by 3 bases and J by 7 bases, with 6 bases between. The CDR3 is made up of 10 amino acids. Germline CDR1 reads DFQATT; CDR2 reads SNEGSKA (reference sequence). The CDR3 reads CSASLGTQYF. CDR3 DNA sequence: TGCAGTGCTAGTTTGGGGACCCAGTACTTC.

This clonotype was seen ten or more times. V and J are TRBV20-1 and TRBJ2-7; D remains ambiguous. V lost 1 base and J 4 bases, leaving 8 bases between the germline ends. CDR3 size: 12 residues. Germline CDR1 reads DFQATT; CDR2 reads SNEGSKA (reference sequence). The CDR3 spells CSARVLEYEQYF. The CDR3 DNA reads as TGCAGTGCTAGAGTTTTGGAATACGAGCAGTACTTC.

This clonotype occurred a few times. The V and J genes are TRBV6-5 and TRBJ1-4, with D hard to call. This CDR3 spans 14 amino acids. Germline CDR1 is MNHEY and CDR2 is SVGAGI. The V gene lost 6 bases and the J gene lost 8 bases, with 16 bases spanning the gap. CDR3 coding DNA: TGTGCCAGCAGAAAGACCCCAGGAAAGGAAAAACTGTTTTTT. This gives the protein CASRKTPGKEKLFF.

The rearrangement uses TRBV7-2 and TRBJ1-1; D is uncertain. CDR3 size: 14 residues. Trimming shortened V by 5 bases and J by 6 bases, and 16 bases separated the two germline ends. Germline loops: CDR1 SGHTA, CDR2 FQGNSA. CDR3 amino acids: CASSAYSFMAEAFF. The CDR3 DNA follows: TGTGCCAGCAGCGCCTACAGTTTTATGGCTGAAGCTTTCTTT.

This clonotype was counted between two and nine times. The rearrangement uses TRBV30 and TRBJ1-4; TRBD1 agrees at 9 bases. V lost 7 bases, J lost 0 bases, and 12 bases stayed unmatched. The CDR3 consists of 17 residues. Germline CDR1 reads GTSNPN; CDR2 reads SVGIG (reference sequence). DNA for the CDR3: TGTGCCTACGCCATTAGGACAGGGGCTGCAACTAATGAAAAACTGTTTTTT. Residues: CAYAIRTGAATNEKLFF. Drawing the rest from reference TRBV30 and TRBJ1-4, the complete variable domain is SQTIHQWPATLVQPVGSPLSLECTVEGTSNPNLYWYRQAAGRGLQLLFYSVGIGQISSEVPQNLSASRPQDRQFILSSKKLLLSDSGFYLCAYAIRTGAATNEKLFFGSGTQLSVL.

V usage is TRBV20-1 and J usage is TRBJ2-2; TRBD1 matches 10 bases. V lost 5 bases, J lost 5 bases, and 8 bases stayed unmatched. This CDR3 comprises 15 residues. The V gene's germline CDR1 is DFQATT and CDR2 SNEGSKA (reference sequence). CDR3 loop: CSAPDRGRRTGELFF. Written as DNA, the CDR3 is TGCAGTGCTCCCGACAGGGGGCGGCGGACCGGGGAGCTGTTTTTT.

Many counts were recorded for this clonotype. The rearrangement joins TRBV20-1 to TRBJ2-5; TRBD1 agrees at 8 bases. The CDR3 consists of 14 residues. V dropped 1 base and J dropped 4; count of bases not matched to a gene: 5. Germline loops: CDR1 DFQATT, CDR2 SNEGSKA (reference sequence). The CDR3 here is CSARVQGASETQYF. As DNA, the CDR3 is TGCAGTGCTAGAGTTCAGGGGGCGTCAGAGACCCAGTACTTC.

The chain has TRBV6-5 and TRBJ1-4; D may be TRBD1 (5 bases). The CDR3 runs 14 residues. Germline assignment: CDR1 MNHEY and CDR2 SVGAGI. The ends were cut back, 11 bases at V and 8 bases at J, with 21 bases in the middle. The CDR3 DNA reads as TGTGCCGCCTCCGGGGGTAGGGAGGGAGAAAAACTGTTTTTT. Amino acids: CAASGGREGEKLFF.

The chain employs TRBV20-1 and TRBJ2-7, with 7 bases matching TRBD1. Germline V gene lookup returns CDR1 DFQATT and CDR2 SNEGSKA (reference sequence). V dropped 3 bases and J dropped 4; count of bases not matched to a gene: 9. CDR3 length: 14 amino acids. The CDR3 DNA sequence: TGCAGTGCTAGTACCCCTTACAGGGGTTACGAGCAGTACTTC. Its translation is CSASTPYRGYEQYF.

This chain joins TRBV29-1 and TRBJ1-1, with D unclear. Looked up from germline, CDR1 is SQVTM and CDR2 is ANQGSEA. Trimming took off 3 bases at V and 0 bases at J, with 8 bases between the two ends. The CDR3 runs to 13 residues. DNA of the CDR3: TGCAGCGTTGATAGAAATATGAACACTGAAGCTTTCTTT. Translation gives CSVDRNMNTEAFF.

This clonotype came up a few times. This sequence joins TRBV20-1 and TRBJ1-6, with D unclear. The V end was cut by 2 bases, the J end by 10 bases, with 6 bases between. The CDR3 totals 11 residues. Germline CDR1 DFQATT, CDR2 SNEGSKA (reference sequence). The CDR3 region has the DNA TGCAGTGCTAGACTTTTCTCACCCCTCCACTTT. Protein product: CSARLFSPLHF.